This TCR beta chain was documented in a study of T cells in Graves' hyperthyroidism and ophthalmopathy. The sample holds many counts of this clonotype. RNA transcripts gave rise to amplified TCR beta CDR3 regions. First-round RT-PCR targeting the TCR CDR3 was performed with the HTBI primer set. A single record per CDR3 protein comes from TCRdb applying MiXCR to the multiplex PCR reads. This sample has about 640,000 distinct CDR3 sequences, with 20% to 25% found just once. The source of this sequence is a man aged 30 to 45 with Graves' ophthalmopathy. Material for sequencing was blood.

The CDR3 DNA reads as TGTGCCAGCAGTTACTCGCGTAGGCTCGGAGAGCGGGAGACCGGGGAGCTGTTTTTT. This gives the protein CASSYSRRLGERETGELFF. The rearrangement uses TRBV6-2 or TRBV6-3 and TRBJ2-2; 8 bases align to TRBD2. Trimming cost V 0 bases and J 5 bases; bases outside gene matches: 14. CDR3 length equals 19 residues. The germline V gene has CDR1 MNHEY and CDR2 SVGEGT.